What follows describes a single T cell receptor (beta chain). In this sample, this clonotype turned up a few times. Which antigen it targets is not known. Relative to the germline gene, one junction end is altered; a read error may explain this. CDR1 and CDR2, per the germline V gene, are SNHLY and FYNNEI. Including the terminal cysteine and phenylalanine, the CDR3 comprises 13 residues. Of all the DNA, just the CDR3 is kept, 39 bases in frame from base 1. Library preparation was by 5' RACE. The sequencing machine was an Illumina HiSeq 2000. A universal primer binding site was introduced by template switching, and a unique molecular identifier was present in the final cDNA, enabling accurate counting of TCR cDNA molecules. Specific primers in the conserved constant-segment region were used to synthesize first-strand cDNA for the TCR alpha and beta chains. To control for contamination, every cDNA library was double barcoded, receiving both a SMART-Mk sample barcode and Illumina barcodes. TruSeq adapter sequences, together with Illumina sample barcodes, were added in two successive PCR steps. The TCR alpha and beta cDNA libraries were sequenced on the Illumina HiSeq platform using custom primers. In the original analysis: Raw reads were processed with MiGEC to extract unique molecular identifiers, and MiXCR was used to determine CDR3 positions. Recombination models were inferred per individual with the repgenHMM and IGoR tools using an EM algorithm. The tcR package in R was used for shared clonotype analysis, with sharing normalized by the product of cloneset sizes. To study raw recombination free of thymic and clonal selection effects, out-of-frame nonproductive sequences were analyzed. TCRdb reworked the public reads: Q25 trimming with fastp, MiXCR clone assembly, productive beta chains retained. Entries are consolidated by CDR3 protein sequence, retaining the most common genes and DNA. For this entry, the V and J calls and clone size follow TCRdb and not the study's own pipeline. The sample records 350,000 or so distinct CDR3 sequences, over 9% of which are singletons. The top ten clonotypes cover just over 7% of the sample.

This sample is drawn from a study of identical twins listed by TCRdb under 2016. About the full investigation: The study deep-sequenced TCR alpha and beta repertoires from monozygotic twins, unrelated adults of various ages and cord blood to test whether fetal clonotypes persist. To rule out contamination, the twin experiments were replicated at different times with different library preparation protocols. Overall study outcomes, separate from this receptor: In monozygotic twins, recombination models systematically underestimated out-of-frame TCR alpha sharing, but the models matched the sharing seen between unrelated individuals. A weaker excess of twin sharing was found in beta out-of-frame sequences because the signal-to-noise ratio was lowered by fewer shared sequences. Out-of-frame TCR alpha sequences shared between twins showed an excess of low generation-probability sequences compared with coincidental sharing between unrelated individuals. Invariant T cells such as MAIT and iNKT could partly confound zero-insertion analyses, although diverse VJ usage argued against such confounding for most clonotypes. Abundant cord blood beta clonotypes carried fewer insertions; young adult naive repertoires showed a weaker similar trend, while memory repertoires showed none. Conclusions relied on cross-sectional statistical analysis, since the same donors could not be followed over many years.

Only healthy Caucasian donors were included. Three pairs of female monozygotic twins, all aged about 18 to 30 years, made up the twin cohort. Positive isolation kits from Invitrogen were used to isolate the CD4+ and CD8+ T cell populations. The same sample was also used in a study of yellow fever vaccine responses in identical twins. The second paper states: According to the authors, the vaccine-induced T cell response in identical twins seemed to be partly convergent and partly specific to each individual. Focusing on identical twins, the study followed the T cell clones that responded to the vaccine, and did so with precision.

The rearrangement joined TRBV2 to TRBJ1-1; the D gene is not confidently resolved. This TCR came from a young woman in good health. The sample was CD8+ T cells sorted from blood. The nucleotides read TGTGTCAGCAGTGAAGAGGGGAACACTGAAGCTTTCTTT. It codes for CVSSEEGNTEAFF.